This T cell receptor beta chain was captured by sequencing in a study of blood T cell repertoires in COVID-19 (dated by TCRdb to the early 2020s). In terms of the full investigation: Samples from collaborators originated in the United States, Italy and Spain and spanned both the acute and convalescent phases of COVID-19. The material from the prospective study consisted of cDNA or gDNA derived from T cells, B-cell-depleted T cells, or PBMCs. Deeply sampled blood TCRbeta repertoires from subjects exposed to, actively infected with, or recovered from COVID-19 were included in the dataset. A freely available public database, intended as a resource for researchers studying the immune response to SARS-CoV-2, is where the repertoires were released. Samples came from the ongoing ImmuneRACE study (first 160 participants) plus 1,254 subjects from 6 global collaborators. A de-identified subject ID, COVID-19 status, age in years and sex were almost always included in the sample metadata. Where HLA class I and class II types were available, the types were taken from metadata supplied by the sample provider, not from assay-based typing.

A remark on this clone: The antigen it recognizes is unknown. One base away there is no much larger clone; base qualities are not given.

Collaborating institutions collected whole blood in K2EDTA tubes following their own protocols. For TCRbeta analysis, collaborator samples were shipped as frozen whole blood, as isolated PBMCs, or as DNA extracted from either sample type. Looking up the germline V gene yields CDR1 KGHSH and CDR2 LQKENI. V is shortened by 10 bases, J by 0 bases, and the region joining them spans 15 bases. The CDR3 numbers 15 residues from cysteine through phenylalanine. Of the read, only the CDR3 DNA is kept; its 45 bases are in frame from base 1. TCRbeta CDR3 regions were amplified from genomic DNA by means of the immunoSEQ Assay, a bias-controlled multiplex PCR. The authors' pipeline ran thus. Within the assay, amplification of reference gene primers was used to estimate how many nucleated cells each sample contained. To quantify the absolute abundance of each unique TCRbeta CDR3 rearrangement, sequence reads were collapsed and filtered. Productive Simpson clonality was computed per sample as the square root of Simpson's diversity index over productive rearrangements. The clones in this table, taken by TCRdb from immuneACCESS, are in-frame only. Not every clone is retained; where verified, under half of the shortfall comes from an unresolved V gene, and the cause of the rest is unknown. V and J calls and clone size are as listed in that table; D and trimming were resolved from the DNA. For this sample the table gives approximately 100,000 clones, of which 90% to 95% were detected only once. Together, the top ten hold 0.97% of the sample.

Broader findings and caveats from the paper: The quantity of clinical and demographic metadata differed by source and by participant and was supplied without curation.

The TCR comes from a man in his 60s with acute or convalescent COVID-19. The chain uses TRBV18 and TRBJ1-4; perhaps TRBD1 is the D gene, with 6 bases matching. The material sequenced was peripheral blood. In nucleotide form, the sequence is TGTGCCATCCTAGGGGGAGAGTCAACTAATGAAAAACTGTTTTTT. This translates into CAILGGESTNEKLFF.